This T cell receptor beta chain derives from a study of cytomegalovirus exposure and HLA in healthy donors. General study results and limits: Later analysis suggested most CMV-associated TCR beta chains were HLA-restricted. Sequencing likely generated an artifact that appeared as a cluster of highly shared sequence variants. The authors later found HLA-associated TCR beta chains more clonally expanded than equally common others.

Comment on this clone: What it binds is unknown.

Per germline, CDR1 ENHRY and CDR2 SYGVKD. V lost 4 bases and J lost 3, with 15 bases in between. This CDR3 has 15 amino acids. The PCR made use of 60 Vbeta and 13 Jbeta primers. Only in-frame clones appear in the TCRdb table, and some are missing; sequencing was by immunoSEQ multiplex PCR. The sample includes fewer than 150,000 clones, 77% seen only once; the top ten take 4.5% to 6%. The chain employs TRBV10-3 and TRBJ1-2; D not resolved. Sample: PBMCs. The receptor was derived from a woman between 45 and 60 years old in good health and CMV-seronegative. The CDR3 DNA reads as TGTGCCATCAGTGTCTCGACGGGGAACCACTATGGCTACACCTTC. It encodes CAISVSTGNHYGYTF.